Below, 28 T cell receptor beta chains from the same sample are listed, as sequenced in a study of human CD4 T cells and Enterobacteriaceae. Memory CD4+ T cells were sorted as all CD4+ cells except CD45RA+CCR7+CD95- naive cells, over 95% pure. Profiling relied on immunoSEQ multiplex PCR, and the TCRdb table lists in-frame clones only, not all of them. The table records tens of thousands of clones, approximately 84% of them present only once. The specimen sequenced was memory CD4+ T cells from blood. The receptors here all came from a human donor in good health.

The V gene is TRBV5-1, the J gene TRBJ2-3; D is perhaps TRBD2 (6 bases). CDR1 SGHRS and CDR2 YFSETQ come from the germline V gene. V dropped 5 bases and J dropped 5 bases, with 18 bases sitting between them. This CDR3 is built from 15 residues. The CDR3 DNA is TGCGCCAGCAGGGAGAGAGGCGGGATGAGAGATACGCAGTATTTT. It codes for CASRERGGMRDTQYF. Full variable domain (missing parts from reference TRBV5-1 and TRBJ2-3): KAGVTQTPRYLIKTRGQQVTLSCSPISGHRSVSWYQQTPGQGLQFLFEYFSETQRNKGNFPGRFSGRQFSNSRSEMNVSTLELGDSALYLCASRERGGMRDTQYFGPGTRLTVL.

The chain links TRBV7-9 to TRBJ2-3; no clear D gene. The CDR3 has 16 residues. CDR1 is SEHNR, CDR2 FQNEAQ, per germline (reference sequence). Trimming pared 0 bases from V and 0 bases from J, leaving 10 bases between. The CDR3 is CASSLAGQPSTDTQYF. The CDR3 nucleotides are TGTGCCAGCAGCTTAGCAGGGCAGCCTAGCACAGATACGCAGTATTTT.

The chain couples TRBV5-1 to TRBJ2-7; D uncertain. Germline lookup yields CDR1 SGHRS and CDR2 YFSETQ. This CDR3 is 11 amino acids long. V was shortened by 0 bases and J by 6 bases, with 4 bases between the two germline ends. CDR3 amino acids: CASSLEAEQYF. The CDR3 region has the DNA TGCGCCAGCAGCTTGGAGGCCGAGCAGTACTTC.

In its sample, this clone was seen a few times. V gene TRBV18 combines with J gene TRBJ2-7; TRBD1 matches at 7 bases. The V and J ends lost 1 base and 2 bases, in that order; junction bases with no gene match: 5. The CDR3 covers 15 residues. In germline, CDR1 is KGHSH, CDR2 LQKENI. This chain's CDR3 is CASSPLGTETYEQYF. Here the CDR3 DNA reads TGTGCCAGCTCACCACTGGGGACAGAAACCTACGAGCAGTACTTC.

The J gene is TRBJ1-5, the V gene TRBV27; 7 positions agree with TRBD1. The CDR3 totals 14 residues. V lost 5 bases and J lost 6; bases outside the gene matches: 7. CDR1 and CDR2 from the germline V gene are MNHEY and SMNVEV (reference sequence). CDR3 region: CASSAGQSGQPQHF. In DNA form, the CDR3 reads TGTGCCAGCAGTGCGGGACAGAGTGGTCAGCCCCAGCATTTT.

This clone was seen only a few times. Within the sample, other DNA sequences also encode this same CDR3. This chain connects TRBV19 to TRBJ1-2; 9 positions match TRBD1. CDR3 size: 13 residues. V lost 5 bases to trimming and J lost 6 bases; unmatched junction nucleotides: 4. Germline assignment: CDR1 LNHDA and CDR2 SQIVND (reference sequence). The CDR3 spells CASSRGQGNGYTF. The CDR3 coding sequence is TGTGCCAGTAGTCGGGGACAGGGTAATGGCTACACCTTC.

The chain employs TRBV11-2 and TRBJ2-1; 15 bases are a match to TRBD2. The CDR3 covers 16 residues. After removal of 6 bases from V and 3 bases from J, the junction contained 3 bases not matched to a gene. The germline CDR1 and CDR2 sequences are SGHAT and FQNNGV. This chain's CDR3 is CASRGLAGGRYNEQFF. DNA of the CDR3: TGTGCCAGCAGGGGACTAGCGGGAGGCCGCTACAATGAGCAGTTCTTC. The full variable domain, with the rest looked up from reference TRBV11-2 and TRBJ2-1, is EAGVAQSPRYKIIEKRQSVAFWCNPISGHATLYWYQQILGQGPKLLIQFQNNGVVDDSQLPKDRFSAERLKGVDSTLKIQPAKLEDSAVYLCASRGLAGGRYNEQFFGPGTRLTVL.

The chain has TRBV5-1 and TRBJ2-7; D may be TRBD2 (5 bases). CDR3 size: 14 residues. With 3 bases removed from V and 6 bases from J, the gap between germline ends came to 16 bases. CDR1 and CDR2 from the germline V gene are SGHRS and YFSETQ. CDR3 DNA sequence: TGCGCCAGCAGCTCGGAGGTCTTCGAGGGCGAGCAGTACTTC. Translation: CASSSEVFEGEQYF.

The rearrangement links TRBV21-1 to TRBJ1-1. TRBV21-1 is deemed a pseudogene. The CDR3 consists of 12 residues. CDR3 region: CATGPGAPEAFF. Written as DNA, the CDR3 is TGTGCCACCGGACCGGGGGCTCCTGAAGCTTTCTTT.

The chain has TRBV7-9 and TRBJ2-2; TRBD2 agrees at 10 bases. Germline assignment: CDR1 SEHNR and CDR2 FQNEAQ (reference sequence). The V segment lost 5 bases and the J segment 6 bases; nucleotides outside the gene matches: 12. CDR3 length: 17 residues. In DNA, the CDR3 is TGTGCCAGCAGCCCCCCTAGCGGGAGAGGGCGGTCCGGGGAGCTGTTTTTT. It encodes CASSPPSGRGRSGELFF. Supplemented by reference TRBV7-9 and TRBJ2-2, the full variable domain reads DTGVSQNPRHKITKRGQNVTFRCDPISEHNRLYWYRQTLGQGPEFLTYFQNEAQLEKSRLLSDRFSAERPKGSFSTLEIQRTEQGDSAMYLCASSPPSGRGRSGELFFGEGSRLTVL.

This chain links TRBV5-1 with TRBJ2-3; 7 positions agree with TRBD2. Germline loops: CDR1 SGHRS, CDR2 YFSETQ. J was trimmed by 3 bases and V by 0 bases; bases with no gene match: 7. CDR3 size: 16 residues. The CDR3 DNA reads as TGCGCCAGCAGCTTGGTAGAAGGACTAGAGACAGATACGCAGTATTTT. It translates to CASSLVEGLETDTQYF.

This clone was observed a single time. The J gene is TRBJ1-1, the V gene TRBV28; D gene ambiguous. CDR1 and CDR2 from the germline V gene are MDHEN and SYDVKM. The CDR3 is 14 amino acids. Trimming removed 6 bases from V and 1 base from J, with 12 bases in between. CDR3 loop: CASSLTSANTEAFF. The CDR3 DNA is TGTGCCAGCAGCCTTACGAGCGCGAACACTGAAGCTTTCTTT.

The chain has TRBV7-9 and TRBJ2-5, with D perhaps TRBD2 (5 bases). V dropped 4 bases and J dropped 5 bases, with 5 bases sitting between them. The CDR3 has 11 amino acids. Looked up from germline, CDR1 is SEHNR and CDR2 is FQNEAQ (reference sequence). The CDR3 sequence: CASSSGETQYF. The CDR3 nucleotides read TGTGCCAGCAGCTCGGGGGAGACCCAGTACTTC.

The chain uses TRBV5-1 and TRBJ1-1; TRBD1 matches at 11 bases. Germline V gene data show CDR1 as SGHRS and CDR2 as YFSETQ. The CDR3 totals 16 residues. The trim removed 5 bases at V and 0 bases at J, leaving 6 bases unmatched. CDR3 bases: TGCGCCAGCAGAACCGGGACAGGGGGAATGAACACTGAAGCTTTCTTT. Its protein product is CASRTGTGGMNTEAFF.

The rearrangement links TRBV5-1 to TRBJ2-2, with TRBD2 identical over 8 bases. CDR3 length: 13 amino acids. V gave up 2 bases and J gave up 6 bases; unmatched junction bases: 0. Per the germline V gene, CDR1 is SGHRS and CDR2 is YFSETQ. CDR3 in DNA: TGCGCCAGCAGCTTCGGGGGGGCCGGGGAGCTGTTTTTT. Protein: CASSFGGAGELFF.

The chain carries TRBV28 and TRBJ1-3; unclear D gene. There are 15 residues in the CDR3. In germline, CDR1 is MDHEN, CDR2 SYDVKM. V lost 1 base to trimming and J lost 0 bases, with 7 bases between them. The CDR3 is CASSLSILSGNTIYF. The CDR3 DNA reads TGTGCCAGCAGTTTATCGATTCTCTCTGGAAACACCATATATTTT.

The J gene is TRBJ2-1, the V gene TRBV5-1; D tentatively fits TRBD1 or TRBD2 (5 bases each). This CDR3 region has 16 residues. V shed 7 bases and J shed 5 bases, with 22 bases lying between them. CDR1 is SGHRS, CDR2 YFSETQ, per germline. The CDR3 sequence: CASSTPFGRGHNEQFF. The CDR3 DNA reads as TGCGCCAGCTCGACCCCATTCGGTCGGGGCCACAATGAGCAGTTCTTC.

The CDR3 loop is CASSPTSYYEQYF. Here the CDR3 DNA reads TGTGCCAGCAGCCCGACTAGTTACTACGAGCAGTACTTC. This chain uses TRBV6-5 with TRBJ2-7, with D possibly TRBD2 on 6 matching bases. Looked up from germline, CDR1 is MNHEY and CDR2 is SVGAGI. Trimming took off 6 bases at V and 3 bases at J, with 12 bases between the two ends. The CDR3 length is 13 residues.

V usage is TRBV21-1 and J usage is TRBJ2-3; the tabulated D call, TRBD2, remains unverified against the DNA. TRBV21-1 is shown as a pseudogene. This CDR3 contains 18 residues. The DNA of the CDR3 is TGTGCCAGCAGCAATAAATCGAGCGGGAGATGTAGCACAGATACGCAGTATTTT. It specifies CASSNKSSGRCSTDTQYF.

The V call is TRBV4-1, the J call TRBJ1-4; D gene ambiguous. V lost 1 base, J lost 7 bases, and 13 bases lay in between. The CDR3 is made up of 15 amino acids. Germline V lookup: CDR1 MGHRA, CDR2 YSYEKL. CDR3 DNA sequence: TGCGCCAGCAGCCAAGCCCCCGTCCCGGGTGAAAAACTGTTTTTT. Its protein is CASSQAPVPGEKLFF.

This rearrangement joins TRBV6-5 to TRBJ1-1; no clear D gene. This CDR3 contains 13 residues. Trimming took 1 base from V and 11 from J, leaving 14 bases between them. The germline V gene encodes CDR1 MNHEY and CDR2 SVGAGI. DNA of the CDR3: TGTGCCAGCAGTTACTTTCGGGGTTCAGAGGCTTTCTTT. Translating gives CASSYFRGSEAFF.

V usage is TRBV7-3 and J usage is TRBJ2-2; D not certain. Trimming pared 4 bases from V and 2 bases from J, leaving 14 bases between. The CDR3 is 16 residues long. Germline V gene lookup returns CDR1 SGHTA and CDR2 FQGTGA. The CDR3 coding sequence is TGTGCCAGCAGCTCCCCTTCGGGCGGAAACACCGGGGAGCTGTTTTTT. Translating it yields CASSSPSGGNTGELFF. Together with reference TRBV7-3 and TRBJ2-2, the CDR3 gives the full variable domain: GAGVSQTPSNKVTEKGKYVELRCDPISGHTALYWYRQSLGQGPEFLIYFQGTGAADDSGLPNDRFFAVRPEGSVSTLKIQRTERGDSAVYLCASSSPSGGNTGELFFGEGSRLTVL.

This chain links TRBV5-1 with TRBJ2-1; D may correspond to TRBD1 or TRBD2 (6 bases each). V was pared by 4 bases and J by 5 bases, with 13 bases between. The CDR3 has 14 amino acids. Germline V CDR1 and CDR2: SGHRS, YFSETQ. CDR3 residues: CASSLGGGDNEQFF. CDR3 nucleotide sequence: TGCGCCAGCAGCCTGGGGGGCGGGGACAATGAGCAGTTCTTC. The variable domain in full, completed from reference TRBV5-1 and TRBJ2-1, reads KAGVTQTPRYLIKTRGQQVTLSCSPISGHRSVSWYQQTPGQGLQFLFEYFSETQRNKGNFPGRFSGRQFSNSRSEMNVSTLELGDSALYLCASSLGGGDNEQFFGPGTRLTVL.

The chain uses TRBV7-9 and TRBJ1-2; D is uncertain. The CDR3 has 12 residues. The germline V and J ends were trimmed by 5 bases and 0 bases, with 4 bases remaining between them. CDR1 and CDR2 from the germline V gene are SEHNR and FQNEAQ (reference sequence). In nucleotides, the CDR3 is TGTGCCAGCAGCCAATCTAACTATGGCTACACCTTC. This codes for CASSQSNYGYTF.

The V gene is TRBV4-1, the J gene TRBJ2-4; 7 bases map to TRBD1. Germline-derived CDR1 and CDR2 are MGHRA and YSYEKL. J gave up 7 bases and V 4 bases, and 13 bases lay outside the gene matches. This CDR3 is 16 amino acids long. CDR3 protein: CASSLVAGTDSNIQYF. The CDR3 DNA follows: TGCGCCAGCAGCCTGGTGGCCGGGACAGATTCCAACATTCAGTACTTC.

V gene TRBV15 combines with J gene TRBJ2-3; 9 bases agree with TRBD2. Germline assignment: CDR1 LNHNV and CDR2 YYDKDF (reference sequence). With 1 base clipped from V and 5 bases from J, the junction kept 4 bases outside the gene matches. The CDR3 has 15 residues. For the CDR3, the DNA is TGTGCCACCAGCAGAGGACTAGCGGTTCAAGATACGCAGTATTTT. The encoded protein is CATSRGLAVQDTQYF.

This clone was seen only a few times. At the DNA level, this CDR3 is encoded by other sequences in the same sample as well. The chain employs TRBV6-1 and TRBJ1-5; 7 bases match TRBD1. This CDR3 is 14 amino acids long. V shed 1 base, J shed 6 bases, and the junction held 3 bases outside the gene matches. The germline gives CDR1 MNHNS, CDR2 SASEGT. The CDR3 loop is CASSEGQGSQPQHF. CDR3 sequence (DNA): TGTGCCAGCAGTGAAGGACAGGGATCTCAGCCCCAGCATTTT.

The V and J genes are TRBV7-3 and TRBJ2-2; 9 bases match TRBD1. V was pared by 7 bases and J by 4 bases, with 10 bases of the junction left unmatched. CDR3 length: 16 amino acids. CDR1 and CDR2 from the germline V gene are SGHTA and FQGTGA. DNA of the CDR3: TGTGCCAGCACCGCACAGGGGGCGCCGGGCACCGGGGAGCTGTTTTTT. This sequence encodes CASTAQGAPGTGELFF.